This TCR beta chain was identified in a study of beta chain features in type 1 diabetes. Study-level results: All four CD4+ subsets of Type 1 diabetes patients contained TCRB CDR3s that were moderately but significantly shorter.

It was via CD45RO/CCR7/CD25/CD127/CD95/CD27 that CD4+ naive, central memory, regulatory and stem cell-like memory cells were sorted. Expressed TCRB transcripts were sequenced because the isolated RNA had all been reverse transcribed beforehand. Sequencing used immunoSEQ multiplex PCR; TCRdb keeps in-frame clones, though not all of them. The repertoire has about 370,000 clones, 8.5% to 10% of them found once; the top ten carry approximately 0.6%. With 3 bases clipped from V and 7 bases from J, the junction kept 10 bases outside the gene matches. The germline gives CDR1 SGHRS, CDR2 YFSETQ. The CDR3 runs 16 residues. A word on this clone: Its antigen is not identified.

The clonotype comes from a young man with type 1 diabetes. The J gene is TRBJ2-1, the V gene TRBV5-1; 10 bases line up with TRBD2. The material sequenced was central memory CD4+ T cells from blood. The CDR3 region has the DNA TGCGCCAGCAGCTCAACACTAGCGGGAAATGCAAATGAGCAGTTCTTC. Translation gives CASSSTLAGNANEQFF.